The present T cell receptor (beta chain) was sequenced within a study of T cells in Graves' hyperthyroidism and ophthalmopathy. This CDR3 is built from 15 residues. CDR1 is LNHDA and CDR2 is SQIVND in the germline V gene (reference sequence). The V gene lost 4 bases and the J gene lost 0 bases, with 12 bases spanning the gap. Stable hyperthyroidism: no ophthalmopathy progression over 18 months of follow-up. The source material, RNA transcripts, was used to amplify TCR beta CDR3 regions. TCR CDR3 underwent first-round RT-PCR with the HTBI primer set. TCRdb re-called the multiplex PCR reads through MiXCR, storing one row per CDR3 protein. The sample has around 620,000 distinct CDR3 sequences, about a sixth seen once; the top ten hold around 4%. The table lists this clonotype with a few counts.

This TCR came from a young woman with Graves' hyperthyroidism. This sequence joins TRBV19 and TRBJ1-1; tentative D call: TRBD1 (5 bases). Sequenced material: blood. The CDR3 bases are TGTGCCAGTAGTACAGGTACAGGCTTGAACACTGAAGCTTTCTTT. Translation gives CASSTGTGLNTEAFF.